This record covers a single TCR beta chain. Regarding time point: patch test 1, 2 weeks after DPC sensitization. Indicated treatment: therapeutic diphenylcyclopropenone sensitization with weekly scalp DPC. The entry originates in a study of human T cells and chemical hapten exposure. This CDR3 region has 15 residues. Losses at the gene ends were 3 bases for V and 7 bases for J; bases not matched to a gene: 8. Germline V gene lookup returns CDR1 SGDLS and CDR2 YYNGEE. TCRdb reprocessed the RACE reads with MiXCR, giving one entry per CDR3 protein. The repertoire holds 150,000 to 200,000 distinct CDR3 sequences, with more than 20% as singletons.

The gene calls are TRBV9 and TRBJ1-4; TRBD1 matches at 8 bases. This clonotype was obtained from a woman aged 45-60 years with alopecia areata. Some clones in this sample may be carry-over from other donors' samples. The sequenced sample was whole blood, obtained in connection with sensitization to the hapten diphenylcyclopropenone (DPC). CDR3 sequence (DNA): TGTGCCAGCAGCGGCCGGACAGGGAAAGGTGAAAAACTGTTTTTT. Its translation: CASSGRTGKGEKLFF. Together with reference TRBV9 and TRBJ1-4, the CDR3 gives the full variable domain: DSGVTQTPKHLITATGQRVTLRCSPRSGDLSVYWYQQSLDQGLQFLIQYYNGEERAKGNILERFSAQQFPDLHSELNLSSLELGDSALYFCASSGRTGKGEKLFFGSGTQLSVL.